These 25 T cell receptor beta chains share one sample of origin, sequenced in a study of T cell responses to AZD1222 COVID-19 vaccine. Produced via immunoSEQ multiplex PCR; TCRdb's table is partial and in-frame only. Of tens of thousands of clones listed, roughly 90% are singletons. This sample comprised peripheral blood, obtained on day 0 of MenACWY control vaccination. Receptors were obtained from an adult in good health.

This chain connects TRBV5-4 to TRBJ2-3; TRBD2 aligns across 11 bases. This CDR3 has 15 residues. Germline loops: CDR1 SGHNT, CDR2 YYREEE (reference sequence). V was clipped by 4 bases and J by 2 bases; unmatched bases: 3. As DNA, the CDR3 is TGTGCCAGCAGCGAGGGACTAGCGGACACAGATACGCAGTATTTT. Protein: CASSEGLADTDTQYF.

This clone occurred a few times. This sequence joins TRBV4-2 and TRBJ1-5; TRBD1 might be the D (6 bases). Germline V gene sequence: CDR1 LGHNA, CDR2 YNFKEQ. V shed 1 base and J shed 8 bases, with 18 bases lying between them. The CDR3 length is 16 residues. CDR3 region: CASSQGPGPGVEPQHF. CDR3 sequence (DNA): TGTGCCAGCAGCCAAGGCCCCGGACCAGGGGTAGAGCCCCAGCATTTT.

For the CDR3, the DNA is TGTGCCAGCAGCCTACAGGGGGCTAACTATGGCTACACCTTC. Translating it yields CASSLQGANYGYTF. The chain has TRBV5-6 and TRBJ1-2; TRBD1 matches 8 bases. Per germline, CDR1 SGHDT and CDR2 YYEEEE. Germline trimming cut 4 bases from V and 0 bases from J; bases unmatched to any gene: 2. The CDR3 extends over 14 amino acids.

The chain combines TRBV2 with TRBJ2-7; TRBD2 matches at 11 bases. V was clipped by 6 bases and J by 5 bases; unmatched bases: 9. Germline assignment: CDR1 SNHLY and CDR2 FYNNEI. The CDR3 totals 15 residues. CDR3 in amino acids: CASRKVAGGPHEQYF. The CDR3 bases are TGTGCCAGCAGGAAGGTAGCGGGAGGGCCCCACGAGCAGTACTTC. Full variable domain (remainder filled in from reference TRBV2 and TRBJ2-7): EPEVTQTPSHQVTQMGQEVILRCVPISNHLYFYWYRQILGQKVEFLVSFYNNEISEKSEIFDDQFSVERPDGSNFTLKIRSTKLEDSAMYFCASRKVAGGPHEQYFGPGTRLTVT.

The chain links TRBV5-4 to TRBJ1-1, with D perhaps matching TRBD1 (6 bases). The length of the CDR3 is 13 residues. Trimming left V 4 bases short and J 5 bases short, with 12 bases between. CDR1 and CDR2 (germline): SGHNT, YYREEE (reference sequence). The CDR3 here is CASSVGDMTEAFF. For the CDR3, the DNA is TGTGCCAGCAGCGTCGGGGACATGACTGAAGCTTTCTTT.

This chain links TRBV4-3 with TRBJ2-3; no clear D. CDR3 length: 15 amino acids. Between the trimmed V and J ends, which lost 2 bases and 2 bases, there was a span of 11 bases. The germline CDR1 and CDR2 sequences are LGHNA and YSLEER. The CDR3 spells CASSQSSTITDTQYF. CDR3 DNA sequence: TGCGCCAGCAGCCAATCCTCTACGATCACAGATACGCAGTATTTT.

CDR3: CSVEDRQEAFF. The CDR3 DNA reads as TGCAGCGTTGAAGACAGGCAAGAGGCTTTCTTT. The chain joins TRBV29-1 to TRBJ1-1; D uncertain. The CDR3 is 11 amino acids. Trimming left V 0 bases short and J 11 bases short, with 10 bases between. CDR1 SQVTM and CDR2 ANQGSEA come from the germline V gene.

The V gene is TRBV3-1 (or the pseudogene TRBV3-2), the J gene TRBJ1-2; 9 bases map to TRBD1. Trimming removed 4 bases from V and 11 bases from J; junction bases left unmatched: 5. The CDR3 is 12 residues long. Germline V lookup: CDR1 LGHDT, CDR2 YNNKEL (reference sequence). The CDR3 coding sequence is TGTGCCAGCAGCCTGGGACAGGGAAAGTACACCTTC. Translating it yields CASSLGQGKYTF.

This clone is a singleton in its sample. This chain uses TRBV6-5 with TRBJ2-7, with 7 positions matching TRBD2. The CDR3 contains 16 residues. The ends lost 0 bases at V and 1 base at J; junction bases unmatched: 6. Germline V gene lookup returns CDR1 MNHEY and CDR2 SVGAGI. CDR3 sequence (DNA): TGTGCCAGCAGTTACTCGGGCGGGAGCCTTTCCTACGAGCAGTACTTC. Protein: CASSYSGGSLSYEQYF.

This clone was recorded once. This chain links TRBV18 with TRBJ1-6, with D possibly being TRBD1 (6 bases). Germline V CDR1 and CDR2: KGHSH, LQKENI. The CDR3 spans 16 residues. The ends were cut back, 5 bases at V and 7 bases at J, with 18 bases in the middle. CDR3 region: CASSERTAAINSPLHF. As DNA, the CDR3 is TGTGCCAGCTCAGAAAGGACAGCTGCTATCAATTCACCCCTCCACTTT.

The rearrangement links TRBV28 to TRBJ2-2, with D perhaps assigned TRBD1 or TRBD2 (5 bases each). The CDR3 has 16 amino acids. V lost 5 bases to trimming and J lost 0 bases, with 13 bases between them. Germline CDR1 and CDR2: MDHEN and SYDVKM. CDR3 in amino acids: CASSRAGTPNTGELFF. For the CDR3, the DNA is TGTGCCAGCAGTAGAGCCGGGACCCCGAACACCGGGGAGCTGTTTTTT.

Only a few counts were recorded for this clone. The chain employs TRBV28 and TRBJ2-2, with D uncertain. The CDR3 is 15 amino acids. Trimming left V 2 bases short and J 0 bases short, with 7 bases between. Germline V gene data show CDR1 as MDHEN and CDR2 as SYDVKM. The DNA of the CDR3 is TGTGCCAGCAGTTTAGGTCAGACGAACACCGGGGAGCTGTTTTTT. Amino acid sequence: CASSLGQTNTGELFF.

This chain uses TRBV6-5 with TRBJ2-7; tentatively, D is TRBD1 or TRBD2 (5 bases each). Germline V lookup: CDR1 MNHEY, CDR2 SVGAGI. The ends were cut back, 4 bases at V and 6 bases at J, with 19 bases in the middle. This CDR3 spans 15 amino acids. In DNA, the CDR3 is TGTGCCAGCAGTTTTAGAGGGGCTTTCCGCCGCGAGCAGTACTTC. Translation gives CASSFRGAFRREQYF.

A few counts support this clone. The chain employs TRBV6-5 and TRBJ2-3; unclear D gene. The germline V gene has CDR1 MNHEY and CDR2 SVGAGI. V was clipped by 0 bases and J by 2 bases, with 6 bases between them. The CDR3 runs to 14 residues. The CDR3 DNA is TGTGCCAGCAGTTACTCGAGCCTCACAGATACGCAGTATTTT. Its translation is CASSYSSLTDTQYF.

A single count supports this clone. The chain links TRBV6-1 to TRBJ2-1; D is ambiguous. CDR1 is MNHNS and CDR2 is SASEGT in the germline V gene. The ends were cut back, 1 base at V and 9 bases at J, with 19 bases in the middle. The CDR3 has 16 amino acids. DNA for the CDR3: TGTGCCAGCAGTGAAGACCCGGGTCCCTTCTTGGGTGAGCAGTTCTTC. Residues: CASSEDPGPFLGEQFF.

The V call is TRBV27, the J call TRBJ1-5, with D perhaps TRBD1 (5 bases). V lost 2 bases, J lost 1 base, and 9 bases lay in between. Germline V lookup: CDR1 MNHEY, CDR2 SMNVEV (reference sequence). The CDR3 has 15 amino acids. The CDR3 here is CASSLKGLSNQPQHF. The CDR3 coding sequence is TGTGCCAGCAGTTTAAAGGGACTAAGCAATCAGCCCCAGCATTTT.

V usage is TRBV7-9 and J usage is TRBJ2-5; D might be TRBD1 (5 bases). The CDR3 has 13 residues. Germline CDR1 is SEHNR and CDR2 is FQNEAQ (reference sequence). Trimming shortened V by 3 bases and J by 4 bases, and 9 bases separated the two germline ends. In DNA form, the CDR3 reads TGTGCCAGCAGCTTCGCCAGGGCAGAGACCCAGTACTTC. Protein product: CASSFARAETQYF.

This chain joins TRBV5-8 and TRBJ2-5; no firm D call. V was clipped by 0 bases and J by 5 bases, with 11 bases between them. The CDR3 is 14 residues long. The germline CDR1 and CDR2 sequences are SGHTS and YDEGEE. The CDR3 DNA reads TGTGCCAGCAGCTTGGGGGTCTTACAGGAGACCCAGTACTTC. Encoded protein: CASSLGVLQETQYF.

V usage is TRBV28 and J usage is TRBJ2-1; D call uncertain. The CDR3 loop spans 14 amino acids. The V end lost 9 bases, the J end lost 10 bases, and 22 bases lay between the germline ends. Germline CDR1 reads MDHEN; CDR2 reads SYDVKM. Here the CDR3 DNA reads TGTGCCAGTTACCGCCCGGGCCCCACCCCGGAGCAGTTCTTC. Protein: CASYRPGPTPEQFF.

A single count supports this clone. The chain employs TRBV29-1 and TRBJ2-6; D perhaps matches TRBD1 (5 bases). Germline assignment: CDR1 SQVTM and CDR2 ANQGSEA. The CDR3 sequence is 15 residues long. V lost 3 bases to trimming and J lost 3 bases, with 12 bases between them. CDR3 bases: TGCAGCGTTGAGGGCTCAGGGAATGGGGCCAACGTCCTGACTTTC. It specifies CSVEGSGNGANVLTF.

The chain employs TRBV5-6 and TRBJ2-6; D gene uncertain. The CDR3 consists of 16 residues. The germline gives CDR1 SGHDT, CDR2 YYEEEE. Trimming pared 2 bases from V and 0 bases from J, leaving 9 bases between. The CDR3 is CASSFSASSGANVLTF. The CDR3 bases are TGTGCCAGCAGCTTCAGCGCAAGCTCTGGGGCCAACGTCCTGACTTTC.

The genes are TRBV3-1 (or the pseudogene TRBV3-2) and TRBJ2-1; 7 nucleotides match TRBD2. The CDR3 runs to 19 residues. V was pared by 1 base and J by 3 bases, with 15 bases of the junction left unmatched. In germline, CDR1 is LGHDT, CDR2 YNNKEL (reference sequence). As DNA, the CDR3 is TGTGCCAGCAGCCAAGCTGAGGAAACGGCTAGCGGCTACTACAATGAGCAGTTCTTC. Translating it yields CASSQAEETASGYYNEQFF.

The rearrangement links TRBV10-3 to TRBJ1-1, with D possibly being TRBD1 (5 bases). The CDR3 consists of 14 residues. V was cut by 7 bases and J by 0 bases, with 12 bases left in between. CDR1 and CDR2 from the germline V gene are ENHRY and SYGVKD. For the CDR3, the DNA is TGTGCCATCACAAGACAGCCCCTGAACACTGAAGCTTTCTTT. Residues: CAITRQPLNTEAFF.

This chain links TRBV5-1 with TRBJ2-5; 7 bases agree with TRBD2. The CDR3 sequence is 16 residues long. Germline trimming cut 4 bases from V and 3 bases from J; bases unmatched to any gene: 12. CDR1 is SGHRS and CDR2 is YFSETQ in the germline V gene. The CDR3 nucleotides are TGCGCCAGCAGCGGTGGAAGGGCTAGCGGAGAAGAGACCCAGTACTTC. Protein sequence: CASSGGRASGEETQYF.

The gene calls are TRBV9 and TRBJ2-6; D not certain. The V and J ends lost 5 bases and 0 bases respectively, with 3 bases between them. This CDR3 is built from 13 residues. Germline CDR1 reads SGDLS; CDR2 reads YYNGEE. The CDR3 coding sequence is TGTGCCAGCAGAAACTCTGGGGCCAACGTCCTGACTTTC. Translated: CASRNSGANVLTF.